A single count supports the clone carrying this T cell receptor beta chain. This record comes from a study of blood T cell repertoires in COVID-19. Study-level information: PBMCs, B-cell-depleted T cells, or T cells provided the cDNA or gDNA that made up the material.

Method: immunoSEQ multiplex PCR; TCRdb's copy keeps in-frame clones and lacks some. The data show about 180,000 clones, with around 85% seen just once and around 3.3% held by the top ten. This CDR3 has 14 residues. V shed 4 bases and J shed 8 bases, with 17 bases lying between them. Germline assignment: CDR1 SGHRS and CDR2 YFSETQ. Sequenced sample: peripheral blood. The source of this sequence is a man aged 55 to 69 with acute or convalescent COVID-19. The rearrangement links TRBV5-1 to TRBJ2-3; D not resolved. The CDR3 spells CASSPDGRPGTQYF. The CDR3 coding sequence is TGCGCCAGCAGCCCGGATGGCCGCCCGGGTACGCAGTATTTT.